These 19 T cell receptor beta chains were all obtained from the same sample, sequenced in a study of blood T cell repertoires in COVID-19. Sequencing used immunoSEQ multiplex PCR; TCRdb keeps in-frame clones, though not all of them. Of about 42,000 clones in the sample, around 81% are singletons; the top ten hold roughly 5.7%. Sequenced input: peripheral blood. These receptors came from a man in his fifties with active COVID-19.

The CDR3 DNA reads as TGTGCCAGCAGCTTAGGGCCCGCTAACTATGGCTACACCTTC. It specifies CASSLGPANYGYTF. The V gene is TRBV7-2, the J gene TRBJ1-2; D is uncertain. V was pared by 1 base and J by 0 bases, with 6 bases between. This CDR3 comprises 14 residues. CDR1 and CDR2 (germline): SGHTA, FQGNSA.

Concerning this clone itself: Sequence at one end of the junction differs from germline and may be a read error. This chain uses TRBV7-2 with TRBJ1-4; no definite D call. The CDR3 contains 13 residues. Looked up from germline, CDR1 is SGHTA and CDR2 is FQGNSA. CDR3 residues: CASSLAVAGKLFF. The CDR3 DNA follows: TGTGCCAGCAGCCTAGCAGTCGCGGGAAAACTGTTTTTT.

The CDR3 region is CASSSGTGTDPSGANVLTF. DNA of the CDR3: TGTGCCAGCAGCTCTGGGACAGGGACAGACCCCTCTGGGGCCAACGTCCTGACTTTC. The rearrangement joins TRBV21-1 to TRBJ2-6; the listed D gene, TRBD1, was not tested against the DNA. TRBV21-1 is classified as a pseudogene. This CDR3 spans 19 amino acids.

V gene TRBV4-1 combines with J gene TRBJ1-6; 7 bases are shared with TRBD1. Looked up from germline, CDR1 is MGHRA and CDR2 is YSYEKL. This CDR3 contains 15 residues. J gave up 5 bases and V 3 bases, and 4 bases lay outside the gene matches. In DNA form, the CDR3 reads TGCGCCAGCAGCCACCGGGACAGAGATAATTCACCCCTCCACTTT. Translated: CASSHRDRDNSPLHF.

The chain links TRBV3-1 (or the pseudogene TRBV3-2) to TRBJ2-7; D is uncertain. V dropped 0 bases and J dropped 3 bases, with 12 bases sitting between them. Germline loops: CDR1 LGHDT, CDR2 YNNKEL (reference sequence). The CDR3 spans 15 residues. The CDR3 loop is CASSQDLHTVYEQYF. The CDR3 DNA sequence: TGTGCCAGCAGCCAAGATCTTCACACCGTCTACGAGCAGTACTTC.

The V and J genes are TRBV6-2 or TRBV6-3 and TRBJ1-2; D is perhaps TRBD1 (5 bases). V was pared by 2 bases and J by 2 bases, with 12 bases between. This CDR3 contains 15 residues. Germline assignment: CDR1 MNHEY and CDR2 SVGEGT. The CDR3 protein is CASSYHRQSNYGYTF. CDR3 nucleotides: TGTGCCAGCAGTTACCACCGACAGAGCAACTATGGCTACACCTTC.

This clone occurred once. This chain uses TRBV19 with TRBJ2-7; TRBD1 might be the D (6 bases). V lost 3 bases to trimming and J lost 5 bases, with 14 bases between them. This CDR3 spans 14 amino acids. Per the germline V gene, CDR1 is LNHDA and CDR2 is SQIVND (reference sequence). CDR3 region: CASSMVWTVDEQYF. The CDR3 DNA sequence: TGTGCCAGTAGTATGGTTTGGACAGTCGACGAGCAGTACTTC.

V usage is TRBV11-2 and J usage is TRBJ2-7; 9 bases are a match to TRBD1. Looked up from germline, CDR1 is SGHAT and CDR2 is FQNNGV. Losses at the gene ends were 3 bases for V and 6 bases for J; bases not matched to a gene: 9. The CDR3 loop spans 15 amino acids. CDR3 region: CASSLAGTGTPEQYF. The CDR3 region has the DNA TGTGCCAGCAGCTTGGCCGGGACAGGGACCCCCGAGCAGTACTTC.

This chain links TRBV5-4 with TRBJ2-1; 15 bases map to TRBD2. In germline, CDR1 is SGHNT, CDR2 YYREEE (reference sequence). The length of the CDR3 is 17 residues. With 3 bases clipped from V and 10 bases from J, the junction kept 11 bases outside the gene matches. CDR3 DNA sequence: TGTGCCAGCAGCTCAGGGACTAGCGGGGGGCGATCCAGGGAGCAGTTCTTC. Its protein product is CASSSGTSGGRSREQFF.

The chain carries TRBV5-4 and TRBJ1-1; 7 positions agree with TRBD1. Germline CDR1 is SGHNT and CDR2 is YYREEE (reference sequence). The CDR3 consists of 14 residues. V lost 4 bases and J lost 3; bases outside the gene matches: 6. The CDR3 loop reads CASSLITGDTEAFF. The CDR3 DNA follows: TGTGCCAGCAGCCTCATAACAGGGGACACTGAAGCTTTCTTT.

This rearrangement joins TRBV24-1 to TRBJ2-1; 7 bases are shared with TRBD2. The CDR3 loop spans 12 amino acids. The V gene's germline CDR1 is KGHDR and CDR2 SFDVKD. The V and J ends lost 10 bases and 9 bases, in that order; junction bases with no gene match: 8. CDR3 sequence (DNA): TGTGCCACTGTTAGTTGGGGGGGTGAGCAGTTCTTC. Amino acids: CATVSWGGEQFF.

The chain employs TRBV4-2 and TRBJ2-3, with D perhaps TRBD2 (6 bases). The CDR3 has 14 amino acids. The V gene lost 4 bases and the J gene lost 4 bases, with 12 bases spanning the gap. CDR1 is LGHNA and CDR2 is YNFKEQ in the germline V gene. CDR3 DNA: TGTGCCAGCAGCCTCCGACTAGAAGCAGATACGCAGTATTTT. It encodes CASSLRLEADTQYF.

This chain links TRBV6-6 with TRBJ1-3; TRBD1 is a possible D gene (5 bases). Germline assignment: CDR1 MNHNY and CDR2 SVGAGI (reference sequence). V lost 7 bases and J 0 bases, leaving 16 bases between the germline ends. CDR3 length: 16 residues. The CDR3 DNA sequence: TGTGCCAGCACCACCACGGGGGGGAACTCTGGAAACACCATATATTTT. Translated, it gives CASTTTGGNSGNTIYF.

The CDR3 loop reads CASSQGLSSILVSEQYF. The DNA of the CDR3 is TGTGCCAGCAGCCAAGGGTTGTCTAGCATTCTTGTTAGCGAGCAGTACTTC. The chain is built from TRBV4-2 and TRBJ2-7, with a possible D match to TRBD2 (5 bases). CDR1 and CDR2 from the germline V gene are LGHNA and YNFKEQ. The V end was cut by 1 base, the J end by 6 bases, with 22 bases between. This CDR3 has 17 residues.

The V call is TRBV19, the J call TRBJ1-1; TRBD1 matches 9 bases. The CDR3 totals 15 residues. The V segment lost 3 bases and the J segment 3 bases; nucleotides outside the gene matches: 5. CDR1 and CDR2 (germline): LNHDA, SQIVND (reference sequence). The DNA for the CDR3 is TGTGCCAGTAGTATCCGGGGACAGGGAGACACTGAAGCTTTCTTT. It encodes CASSIRGQGDTEAFF.

This chain uses TRBV3-1 (or the pseudogene TRBV3-2) with TRBJ2-2; possibly TRBD1 for D (5 bases). Germline loops: CDR1 LGHDT, CDR2 YNNKEL (reference sequence). This CDR3 has 18 residues. Trimming pared 5 bases from V and 7 bases from J, leaving 26 bases between. The DNA of the CDR3 is TGTGCCAGCAGCTTGGTATCACGGGCAGGGCGGTTTGGCGGGGAGCTGTTTTTT. This gives the protein CASSLVSRAGRFGGELFF.

The J gene is TRBJ2-7, the V gene TRBV6-5, with 10 nucleotides matching TRBD2. V dropped 5 bases and J dropped 3; count of bases not matched to a gene: 4. The CDR3 contains 14 residues. From germline, CDR1 is MNHEY and CDR2 SVGAGI. The CDR3 DNA reads TGTGCCAGCAGTACCTCTAGCGGGGGCTACGAGCAGTACTTC. Encoded protein: CASSTSSGGYEQYF.

This chain uses TRBV29-1 with TRBJ2-1; tentatively, D is TRBD1 (6 bases). V was clipped by 3 bases and J by 6 bases, with 9 bases between them. Germline V gene data show CDR1 as SQVTM and CDR2 as ANQGSEA. The CDR3 runs 12 residues. The CDR3 sequence: CSVELGGNEQFF. CDR3 sequence (DNA): TGCAGCGTTGAGCTAGGGGGCAATGAGCAGTTCTTC.

The rearrangement uses TRBV18 and TRBJ2-1, with D possibly being TRBD1 (7 bases). The CDR3 runs 15 residues. CDR1 is KGHSH and CDR2 is LQKENI in the germline V gene. V shed 2 bases and J shed 6 bases, with 14 bases lying between them. The CDR3 is CASSPSQGGVNEQFF. CDR3 sequence (DNA): TGTGCCAGCTCACCAAGCCAGGGGGGAGTCAATGAGCAGTTCTTC.